This TCR beta chain was retrieved from a study of technical replicates of blood from a handful of donors (dated by TCRdb to the late 2010s). Receptor libraries were prepared by the immunoSEQ multiplex PCR assay. In TCRdb, the immuneACCESS table is reduced to in-frame sequences with V and J assigned. These tables do not hold every clone; where another copy was compared, an unresolved V gene accounts for under half, and the others remain unexplained. This sample holds 15,000 to 17,000 clones; about nine tenths were observed only once. The ten largest clones take up about an eighth of the sample. Of note for this clone: Its antigen is not yet known. Base quality data are lacking; no much larger clone is found one base away.

The sequenced material came from PBMCs. This receptor was identified in a human donor in good health.

The nucleotides are TGTGCCAGTACCCTCCAGGGAGGATTCTCTGGGGCCAACGTCCTGACTTTC. It is translated as CASTLQGGFSGANVLTF. The sequence is built from TRBV19 and TRBJ2-6; TRBD2 is possibly the D segment (6 matching bases). The CDR3 contains 17 residues, cysteine and phenylalanine counted. The sequence is cut down to CDR3 DNA, 51 bases in frame from base 1. V lost 7 bases and J lost 0 bases; the stretch between them is 16 bases long. The germline V gene (reference sequence) provides CDR1 LNHDA and CDR2 SQIVND.